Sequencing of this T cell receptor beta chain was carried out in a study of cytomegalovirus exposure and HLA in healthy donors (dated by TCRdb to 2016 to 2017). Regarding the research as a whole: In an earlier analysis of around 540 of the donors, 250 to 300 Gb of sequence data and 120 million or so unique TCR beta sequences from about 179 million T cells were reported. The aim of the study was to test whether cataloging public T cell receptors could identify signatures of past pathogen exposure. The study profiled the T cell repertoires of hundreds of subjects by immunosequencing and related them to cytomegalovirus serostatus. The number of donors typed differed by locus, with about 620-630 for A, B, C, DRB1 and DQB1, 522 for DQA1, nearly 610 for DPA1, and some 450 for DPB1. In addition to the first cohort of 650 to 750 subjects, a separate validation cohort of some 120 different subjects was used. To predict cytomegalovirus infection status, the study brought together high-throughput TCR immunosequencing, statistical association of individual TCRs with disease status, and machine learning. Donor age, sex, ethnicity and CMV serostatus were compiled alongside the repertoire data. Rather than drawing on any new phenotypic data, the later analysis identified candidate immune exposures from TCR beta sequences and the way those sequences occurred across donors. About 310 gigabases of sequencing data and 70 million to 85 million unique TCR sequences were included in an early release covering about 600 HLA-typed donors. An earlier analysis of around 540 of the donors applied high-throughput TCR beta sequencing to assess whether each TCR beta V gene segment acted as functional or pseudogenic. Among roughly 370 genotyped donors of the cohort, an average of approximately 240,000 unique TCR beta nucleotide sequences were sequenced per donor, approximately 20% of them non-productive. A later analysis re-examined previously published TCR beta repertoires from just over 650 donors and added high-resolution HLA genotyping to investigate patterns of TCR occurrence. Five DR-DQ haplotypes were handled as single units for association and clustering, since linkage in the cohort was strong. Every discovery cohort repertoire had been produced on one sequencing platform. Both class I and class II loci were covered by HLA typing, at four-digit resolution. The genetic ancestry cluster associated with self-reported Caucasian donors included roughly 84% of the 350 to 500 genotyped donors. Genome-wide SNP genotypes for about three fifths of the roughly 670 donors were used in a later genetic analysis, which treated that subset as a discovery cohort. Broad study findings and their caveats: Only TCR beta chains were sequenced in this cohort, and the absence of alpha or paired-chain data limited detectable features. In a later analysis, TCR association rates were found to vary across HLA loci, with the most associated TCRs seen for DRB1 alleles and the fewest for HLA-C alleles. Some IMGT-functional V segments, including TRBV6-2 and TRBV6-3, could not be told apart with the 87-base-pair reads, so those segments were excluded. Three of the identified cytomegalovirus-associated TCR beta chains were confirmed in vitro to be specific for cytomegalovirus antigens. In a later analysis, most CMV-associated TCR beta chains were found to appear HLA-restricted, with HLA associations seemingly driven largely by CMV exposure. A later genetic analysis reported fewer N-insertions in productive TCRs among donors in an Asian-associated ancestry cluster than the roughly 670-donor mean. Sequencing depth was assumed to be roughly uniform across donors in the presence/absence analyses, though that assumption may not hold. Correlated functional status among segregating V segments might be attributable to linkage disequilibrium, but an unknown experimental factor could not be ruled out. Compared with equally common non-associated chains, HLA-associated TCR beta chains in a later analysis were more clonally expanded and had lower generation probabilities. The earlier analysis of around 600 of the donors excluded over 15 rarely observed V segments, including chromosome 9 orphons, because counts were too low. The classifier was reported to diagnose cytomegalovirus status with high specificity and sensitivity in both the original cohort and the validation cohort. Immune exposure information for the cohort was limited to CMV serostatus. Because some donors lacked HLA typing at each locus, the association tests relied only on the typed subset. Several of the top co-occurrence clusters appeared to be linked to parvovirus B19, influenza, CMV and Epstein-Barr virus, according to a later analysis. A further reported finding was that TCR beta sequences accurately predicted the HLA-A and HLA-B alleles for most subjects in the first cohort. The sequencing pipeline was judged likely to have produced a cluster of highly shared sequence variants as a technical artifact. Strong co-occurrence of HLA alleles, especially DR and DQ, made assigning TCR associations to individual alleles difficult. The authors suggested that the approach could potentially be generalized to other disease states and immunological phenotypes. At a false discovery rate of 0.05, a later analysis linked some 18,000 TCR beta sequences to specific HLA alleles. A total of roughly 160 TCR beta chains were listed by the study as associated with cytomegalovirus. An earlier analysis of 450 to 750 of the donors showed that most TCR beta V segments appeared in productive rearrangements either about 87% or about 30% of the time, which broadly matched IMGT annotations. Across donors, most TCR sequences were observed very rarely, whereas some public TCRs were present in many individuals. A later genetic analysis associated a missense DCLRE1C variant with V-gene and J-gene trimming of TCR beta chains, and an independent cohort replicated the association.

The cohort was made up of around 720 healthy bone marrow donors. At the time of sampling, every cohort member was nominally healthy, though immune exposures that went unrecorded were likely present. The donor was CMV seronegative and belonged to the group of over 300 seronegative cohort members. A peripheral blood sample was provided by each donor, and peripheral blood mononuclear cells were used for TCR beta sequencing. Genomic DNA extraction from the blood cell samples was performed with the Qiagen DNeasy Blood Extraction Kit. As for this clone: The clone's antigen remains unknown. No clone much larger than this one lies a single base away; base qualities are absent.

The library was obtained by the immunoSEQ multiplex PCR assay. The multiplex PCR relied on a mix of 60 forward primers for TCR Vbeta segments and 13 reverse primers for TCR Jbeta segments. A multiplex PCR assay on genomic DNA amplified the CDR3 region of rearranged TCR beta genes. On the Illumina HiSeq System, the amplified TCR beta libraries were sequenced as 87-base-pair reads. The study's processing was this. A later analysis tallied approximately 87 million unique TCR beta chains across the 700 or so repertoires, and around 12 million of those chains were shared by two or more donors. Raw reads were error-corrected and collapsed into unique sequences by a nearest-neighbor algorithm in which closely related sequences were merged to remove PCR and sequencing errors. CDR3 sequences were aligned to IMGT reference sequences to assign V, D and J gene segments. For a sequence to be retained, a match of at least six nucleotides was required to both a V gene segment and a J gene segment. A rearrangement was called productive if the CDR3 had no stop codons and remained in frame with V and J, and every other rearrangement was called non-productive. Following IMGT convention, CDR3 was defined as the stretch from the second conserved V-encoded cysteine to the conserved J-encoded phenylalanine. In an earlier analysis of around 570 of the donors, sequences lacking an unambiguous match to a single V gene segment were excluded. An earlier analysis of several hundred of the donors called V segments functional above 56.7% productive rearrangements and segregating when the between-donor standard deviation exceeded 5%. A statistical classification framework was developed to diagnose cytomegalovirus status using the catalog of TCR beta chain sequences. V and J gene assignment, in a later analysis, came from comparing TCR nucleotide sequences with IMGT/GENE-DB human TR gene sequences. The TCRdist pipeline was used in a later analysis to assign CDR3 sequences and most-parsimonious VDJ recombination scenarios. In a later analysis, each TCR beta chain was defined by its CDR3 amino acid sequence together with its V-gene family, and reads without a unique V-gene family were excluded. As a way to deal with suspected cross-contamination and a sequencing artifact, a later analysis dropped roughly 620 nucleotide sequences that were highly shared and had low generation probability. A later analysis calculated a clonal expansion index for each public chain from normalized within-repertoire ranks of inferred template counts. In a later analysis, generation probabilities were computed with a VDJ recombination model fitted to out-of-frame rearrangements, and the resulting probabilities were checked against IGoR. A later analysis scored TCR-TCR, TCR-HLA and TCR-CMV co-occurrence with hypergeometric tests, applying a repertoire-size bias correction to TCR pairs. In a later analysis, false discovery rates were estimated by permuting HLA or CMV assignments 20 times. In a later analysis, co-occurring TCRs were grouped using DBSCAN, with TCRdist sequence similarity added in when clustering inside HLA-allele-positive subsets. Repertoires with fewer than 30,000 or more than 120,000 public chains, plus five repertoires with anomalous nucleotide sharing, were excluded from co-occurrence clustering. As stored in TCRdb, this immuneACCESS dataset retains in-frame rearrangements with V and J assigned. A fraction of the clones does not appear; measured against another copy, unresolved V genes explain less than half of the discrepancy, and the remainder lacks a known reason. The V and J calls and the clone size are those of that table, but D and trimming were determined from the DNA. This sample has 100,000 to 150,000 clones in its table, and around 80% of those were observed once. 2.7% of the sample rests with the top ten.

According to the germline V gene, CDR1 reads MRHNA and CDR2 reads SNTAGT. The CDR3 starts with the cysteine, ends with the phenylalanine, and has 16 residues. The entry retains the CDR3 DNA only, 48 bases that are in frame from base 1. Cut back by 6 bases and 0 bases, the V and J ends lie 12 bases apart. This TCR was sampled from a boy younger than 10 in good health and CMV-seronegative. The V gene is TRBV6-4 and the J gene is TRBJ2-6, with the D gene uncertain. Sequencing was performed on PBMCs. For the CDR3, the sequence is CASSPDKASGANVLTF. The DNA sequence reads TGTGCCAGCAGCCCCGACAAGGCCTCTGGGGCCAACGTCCTGACTTTC.